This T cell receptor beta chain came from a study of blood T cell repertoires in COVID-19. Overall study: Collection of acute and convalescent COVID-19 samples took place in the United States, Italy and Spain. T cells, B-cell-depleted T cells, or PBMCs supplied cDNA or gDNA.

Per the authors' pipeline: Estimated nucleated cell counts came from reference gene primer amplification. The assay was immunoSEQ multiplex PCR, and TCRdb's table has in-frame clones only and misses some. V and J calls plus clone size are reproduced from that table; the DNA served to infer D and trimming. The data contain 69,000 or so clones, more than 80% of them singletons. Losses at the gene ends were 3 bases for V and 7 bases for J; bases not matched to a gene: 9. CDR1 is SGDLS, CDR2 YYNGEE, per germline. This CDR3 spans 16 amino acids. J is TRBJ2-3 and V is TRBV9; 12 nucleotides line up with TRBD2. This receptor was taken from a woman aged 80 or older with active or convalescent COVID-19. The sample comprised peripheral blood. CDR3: CASSATASGGAYTQYF. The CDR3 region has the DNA TGTGCCAGCAGCGCGACGGCTAGCGGGGGGGCATATACGCAGTATTTT.